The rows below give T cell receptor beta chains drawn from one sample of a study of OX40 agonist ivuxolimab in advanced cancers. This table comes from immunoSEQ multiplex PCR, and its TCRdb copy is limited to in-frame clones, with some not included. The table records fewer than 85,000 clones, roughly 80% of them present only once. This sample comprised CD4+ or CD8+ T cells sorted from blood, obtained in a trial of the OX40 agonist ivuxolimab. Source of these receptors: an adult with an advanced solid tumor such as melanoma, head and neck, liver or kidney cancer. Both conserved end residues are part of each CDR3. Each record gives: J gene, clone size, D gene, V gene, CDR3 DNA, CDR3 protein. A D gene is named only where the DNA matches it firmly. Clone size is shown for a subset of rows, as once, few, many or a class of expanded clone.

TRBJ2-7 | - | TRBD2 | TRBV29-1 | TGCAGCGTAGCTGGCGGGAGGGCCAGCGAGCAGTACTTC | CSVAGGRASEQYF
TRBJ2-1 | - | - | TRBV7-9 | TGTGCCAGCAGCCTTTCTCCGGCGGCCGGTGAGCAGTTCTTC | CASSLSPAAGEQFF
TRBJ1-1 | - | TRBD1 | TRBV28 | TGTGCCAGCAGTTACAGGGGGCGCGATACTGAAGCTTTCTTT | CASSYRGRDTEAFF
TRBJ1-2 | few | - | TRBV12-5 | TGTGCTAGTGCTAACGACAGATGGGGTGGCTACACCTTC | CASANDRWGGYTF
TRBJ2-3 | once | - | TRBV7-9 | TGTGCCAGCAGCTTCGGAGAGGGCGCAGATACGCAGTATTTT | CASSFGEGADTQYF
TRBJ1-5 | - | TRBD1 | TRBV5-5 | TGTGCCAGCAGCGCGACAGGGGGCGGCAATCAGCCCCAGCATTTT | CASSATGGGNQPQHF
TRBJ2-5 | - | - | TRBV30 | TGTGCCTGGAGTAGGGGGGGAGGCCAAGAGACCCAGTACTTC | CAWSRGGGQETQYF
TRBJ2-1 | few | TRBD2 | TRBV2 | TGTGCCAGCGTTACGGGGGGGCCCGTCAATGAGCAGTTCTTC | CASVTGGPVNEQFF
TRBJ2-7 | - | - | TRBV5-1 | TGCGCCAGCAGCTTGGCCGCCGGGAGCTCCTACGAGCAGTACTTC | CASSLAAGSSYEQYF
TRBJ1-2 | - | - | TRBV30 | TGTGCCTGGAGTCAACAGGGTAGGAGCTACACCTTC | CAWSQQGRSYTF
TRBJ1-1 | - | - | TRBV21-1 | TGTGCCAGCAGCAAGAGAATGGGGGACCTAAGAACTGAAGCTTTCTTT | CASSKRMGDLRTEAFF
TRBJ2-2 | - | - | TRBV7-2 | TGTGCCAGCAGCCCAGTCGCAAGGCAGGCCGGGGAGCTGTTTTTT | CASSPVARQAGELFF
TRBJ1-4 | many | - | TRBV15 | TGTGCCACCAGCAGGGTTCAGGGGTATGAAAAACTGTTTTTT | CATSRVQGYEKLFF
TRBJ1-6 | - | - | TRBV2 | TGTGCCAGCAGCCTCCGAGACAACTATAATTCACCCCTCCACTTT | CASSLRDNYNSPLHF
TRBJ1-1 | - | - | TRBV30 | TGTGCCTGGAGCGGGCAGGGGATGAGTGAAGCTTTCTTT | CAWSGQGMSEAFF
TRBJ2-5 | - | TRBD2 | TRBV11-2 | TGTGCCAGCAGCTCAGGACTAGGTGGAGAGACCCAGTACTTC | CASSSGLGGETQYF
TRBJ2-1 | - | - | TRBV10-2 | TGCGCCAGCACGAAAGGCCTATCCTACAATGAGCAGTTCTTC | CASTKGLSYNEQFF
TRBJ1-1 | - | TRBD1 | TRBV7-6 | TGTGCCAGCAGCTACGGACAGGGGAGCACTGAAGCTTTCTTT | CASSYGQGSTEAFF
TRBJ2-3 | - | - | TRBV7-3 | TGTGCCAGCAGCTCCTCTAGCACAGATACGCAGTATTTT | CASSSSSTDTQYF
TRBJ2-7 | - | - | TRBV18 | TGTGCCAGCTCAATTCGGCCGAACGCCAGATACTACGAGCAGTACTTC | CASSIRPNARYYEQYF
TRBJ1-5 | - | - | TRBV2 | TGTGCCAGCAGGGGGGACTTGTCCTATCAGCCCCAGCATTTT | CASRGDLSYQPQHF
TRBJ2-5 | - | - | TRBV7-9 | TGTGCCAGCAGCTTAGGAGCAACCAAGGAGACCCAGTACTTC | CASSLGATKETQYF